Presented here are 8 T cell receptor beta chains from one specimen sequenced in a study of blood T cell repertoires in COVID-19. Sequenced by immunoSEQ multiplex PCR; TCRdb stores in-frame clones only, minus some. The sample has 190,000 or so clones; around four fifths are singletons. Sequenced sample: peripheral blood. Receptors originate from a human donor with acute or convalescent COVID-19. The donor label of this sample is uncertain.

The chain is built from TRBV6-4 and TRBJ2-5; TRBD2 might be the D (5 bases). V lost 4 bases, J lost 2 bases, and 14 bases lay in between. CDR3 length equals 15 residues. Germline V gives CDR1 MRHNA, CDR2 SNTAGT. The CDR3 spells CASSGGEWGQETQYF. Written as DNA, the CDR3 is TGTGCCAGCAGTGGGGGAGAGTGGGGACAAGAGACCCAGTACTTC.

The chain couples TRBV6-1 to TRBJ1-3; the D is unclear. The CDR3 consists of 13 residues. The germline gives CDR1 MNHNS, CDR2 SASEGT. Trimming left V 1 base short and J 4 bases short, with 5 bases between. The CDR3 here is CASSEVPGNTIYF. CDR3 nucleotide sequence: TGTGCCAGCAGTGAAGTTCCAGGAAACACCATATATTTT.

This chain uses TRBV3-1 (or the pseudogene TRBV3-2) with TRBJ2-7; maybe TRBD1 (5 bases). Looked up from germline, CDR1 is LGHDT and CDR2 is YNNKEL (reference sequence). V dropped 2 bases and J dropped 3 bases, with 20 bases sitting between them. CDR3 size: 17 residues. DNA for the CDR3: TGTGCCAGCAGCCAAAATACCAGGGCCACGGTAGGCTACGAGCAGTACTTC. Its translation: CASSQNTRATVGYEQYF.

J is TRBJ1-3 and V is TRBV30, with D hard to call. Deletions cut 4 bases from V and 1 base from J, with 11 bases between. Germline assignment: CDR1 GTSNPN and CDR2 SVGIG (reference sequence). The CDR3 has 14 residues. The CDR3 DNA reads TGTGCCTGGAACCCGCCGGGGTCTGGAAACACCATATATTTT. Its protein is CAWNPPGSGNTIYF.

This chain uses TRBV5-4 with TRBJ2-7, with D hard to call. CDR1 is SGHNT and CDR2 is YYREEE in the germline V gene (reference sequence). The V gene lost 5 bases and the J gene lost 3 bases, with 12 bases spanning the gap. The CDR3 totals 13 residues. The CDR3, as DNA: TGTGCCAGCAGAACTTGGTATGGCTACGAGCAGTACTTC. Translating gives CASRTWYGYEQYF. Complete variable domain (other parts from reference TRBV5-4 and TRBJ2-7): ETGVTQSPTHLIKTRGQQVTLRCSSQSGHNTVSWYQQALGQGPQFIFQYYREEENGRGNFPPRFSGLQFPNYSSELNVNALELDDSALYLCASRTWYGYEQYFGPGTRLTVT.

The chain carries TRBV7-9 and TRBJ2-7, with D tentatively TRBD1 (6 bases). The CDR3 spans 17 residues. Trimming took off 5 bases at V and 3 bases at J, with 23 bases between the two ends. Germline V gives CDR1 SEHNR, CDR2 FQNEAQ (reference sequence). CDR3 in DNA: TGTGCCAGCAGCAGGACAGCCCTTCGCGACGCGGGCTACGAGCAGTACTTC. As protein: CASSRTALRDAGYEQYF.

The chain recombines TRBV10-3 with TRBJ2-5; possible D gene TRBD1, 6 bases. The CDR3 is made up of 14 amino acids. The germline V and J ends were trimmed by 3 bases and 4 bases, with 12 bases remaining between them. Germline V gives CDR1 ENHRY, CDR2 SYGVKD. The CDR3 coding sequence is TGTGCCATCAGTGAAAGAGGGGGTGGAGAGACCCAGTACTTC. This codes for CAISERGGGETQYF.

This clone was recorded once. This rearrangement joins TRBV5-1 to TRBJ2-2; D is uncertain. The CDR3 is 15 amino acids. Germline CDR1 and CDR2: SGHRS and YFSETQ. V was shortened by 7 bases and J by 1 base, with 14 bases between the two germline ends. The CDR3: CASRPVAVNTGELFF. The CDR3 DNA reads as TGCGCCAGCCGCCCCGTTGCGGTGAACACCGGGGAGCTGTTTTTT.